One and the same sample provided the 23 T cell receptor beta chains below, sequenced in a study of T cell changes during pregnancy in multiple sclerosis. Clones were read by immunoSEQ multiplex PCR, and TCRdb kept only the in-frame ones, dropping some. Of 80,000 to 100,000 clones listed, approximately 94% were seen once; the top ten hold 0.99%. The material was peripheral blood, obtained after pregnancy. These receptors were taken from a female donor with multiple sclerosis, enrolled in a pregnancy study.

This clone showed up just once. This chain joins TRBV4-1 and TRBJ2-1; possible D gene TRBD1, 6 bases. Looked up from germline, CDR1 is MGHRA and CDR2 is YSYEKL. The ends were cut back, 1 base at V and 2 bases at J, with 12 bases in the middle. CDR3 length equals 16 residues. CDR3 loop: CASSQVPGQTYNEQFF. Here the CDR3 DNA reads TGCGCCAGCAGCCAAGTTCCAGGACAGACCTACAATGAGCAGTTCTTC.

V is TRBV5-1 and J is TRBJ2-5; 13 nucleotides agree with TRBD2. Trimming at V came to 5 bases and at J to 5 bases, leaving 18 bases not matched to a gene. This CDR3 has 19 residues. In germline, CDR1 is SGHRS, CDR2 YFSETQ. The CDR3 loop reads CASRDSLAGGPSERETQYF. The CDR3 DNA reads TGCGCCAGCAGGGATTCACTAGCGGGAGGGCCCTCGGAACGTGAGACCCAGTACTTC. Full variable domain (remainder filled in from reference TRBV5-1 and TRBJ2-5): KAGVTQTPRYLIKTRGQQVTLSCSPISGHRSVSWYQQTPGQGLQFLFEYFSETQRNKGNFPGRFSGRQFSNSRSEMNVSTLELGDSALYLCASRDSLAGGPSERETQYFGPGTRLLVL.

V usage is TRBV6-1 and J usage is TRBJ2-7; 9 bases align to TRBD2. V trimming: 1 base; J trimming: 3 bases; junction bases outside the gene matches: 7. The CDR3 is 16 amino acids. CDR1 and CDR2 (germline): MNHNS, SASEGT. The DNA of the CDR3 is TGTGCCAGCAGTGAAGAGGTAGCGGGGGTGGGCTACGAGCAGTACTTC. Amino acid sequence: CASSEEVAGVGYEQYF.

The chain is built from TRBV30 and TRBJ2-2, with 7 bases matching TRBD2. With V trimmed by 0 bases and J by 2 bases, 6 bases remained unmatched. The CDR3 is 16 residues long. Germline CDR1 and CDR2: GTSNPN and SVGIG (reference sequence). CDR3 region: CAWSVGSGINTGELFF. The CDR3 DNA reads as TGTGCCTGGAGTGTAGGGAGCGGGATCAACACCGGGGAGCTGTTTTTT.

The V gene is TRBV9, the J gene TRBJ1-3; D uncertain. Germline V lookup: CDR1 SGDLS, CDR2 YYNGEE. Trimming left V 3 bases short and J 4 bases short, with 8 bases between. This CDR3 contains 13 residues. The CDR3 is CASSDSMGNTIYF. CDR3 in DNA: TGTGCCAGCAGCGACTCCATGGGAAACACCATATATTTT.

The chain uses TRBV7-6 and TRBJ2-7; D possibly corresponds to TRBD1 (6 bases). V gave up 1 base and J gave up 5 bases, with 9 bases separating them. Germline values: CDR1 SGHVS, CDR2 FNYEAQ. CDR3 length: 13 amino acids. DNA for the CDR3: TGTGCCAGCAGCTTAGTAGGGGGTAACGAGCAGTACTTC. Encoded protein: CASSLVGGNEQYF.

This rearrangement joins TRBV11-2 to TRBJ1-1; 12 bases align to TRBD1. This CDR3 contains 17 residues. CDR1 and CDR2 from the germline V gene are SGHAT and FQNNGV. V shed 1 base and J 4 bases; nucleotides not matched to a gene: 7. This CDR3 reads CASSLAGTGGVVTEAFF. CDR3 coding DNA: TGTGCCAGCAGCTTAGCCGGGACAGGGGGCGTCGTCACTGAAGCTTTCTTT.

This rearrangement joins TRBV7-2 to TRBJ2-1, with D unclear. Trimming stripped 2 bases from V and 8 bases from J, with 10 bases between. Looked up from germline, CDR1 is SGHTA and CDR2 is FQGNSA. The CDR3 covers 13 residues. CDR3 loop: CASSLTPSDEQFF. CDR3 nucleotide sequence: TGTGCCAGCAGCTTAACCCCTTCGGATGAGCAGTTCTTC. The full variable domain, with the rest looked up from reference TRBV7-2 and TRBJ2-1, is GAGVSQSPSNKVTEKGKDVELRCDPISGHTALYWYRQSLGQGLEFLIYFQGNSAPDKSGLPSDRFSAERTGGSVSTLTIQRTQQEDSAVYLCASSLTPSDEQFFGPGTRLTVL.

The V call is TRBV6-5, the J call TRBJ1-1; 7 bases fit TRBD1. The CDR3 sequence is 14 residues long. The V and J ends lost 5 bases and 4 bases, in that order; junction bases with no gene match: 7. Germline values: CDR1 MNHEY, CDR2 SVGAGI. CDR3 amino acids: CASSGTGAPTEAFF. The CDR3 bases are TGTGCCAGCAGTGGAACAGGGGCGCCCACTGAAGCTTTCTTT.

The rearrangement joins TRBV5-5 to TRBJ2-2, with D possibly matching TRBD2 (6 bases). Germline CDR1 SGHKS, CDR2 YYEKEE (reference sequence). V was cut by 0 bases and J by 4 bases, with 13 bases left in between. The CDR3 has 16 amino acids. The CDR3 here is CASSLVGGPLTGELFF. The CDR3 nucleotides are TGTGCCAGCAGCTTGGTGGGGGGTCCCCTCACCGGGGAGCTGTTTTTT.

This clone appeared once. V usage is TRBV30 and J usage is TRBJ2-5, with D possibly being TRBD2 (6 bases). Judging by the DNA end, TRBJ2-7 fits better; the J call may be wrong. The germline V gene has CDR1 GTSNPN and CDR2 SVGIG (reference sequence). The CDR3 sequence is 17 residues long. The CDR3 protein is CAWSPVVLTSARYEQYF. The DNA for the CDR3 is TGTGCCTGGAGTCCTGTGGTCCTGACTAGTGCGCGCTACGAGCAGTACTTC.

V and J are TRBV7-3 and TRBJ1-1; D perhaps matches TRBD1 (5 bases). Germline V CDR1 and CDR2: SGHTA, FQGTGA. V dropped 5 bases and J dropped 3 bases, with 13 bases sitting between them. The CDR3 has 14 residues. The CDR3 coding sequence is TGTGCCAGCAGCCTGGGAGGGGCAGACACTGAAGCTTTCTTT. Its protein is CASSLGGADTEAFF.

The chain has TRBV5-1 and TRBJ2-1; 7 nucleotides match TRBD1. This CDR3 region has 15 residues. With V trimmed by 0 bases and J by 1 base, 1 base remained unmatched. Germline V gene lookup returns CDR1 SGHRS and CDR2 YFSETQ. The CDR3 DNA follows: TGCGCCAGCAGCTTGGTGGGACAGTCCTACAATGAGCAGTTCTTC. Protein sequence: CASSLVGQSYNEQFF.

The gene calls are TRBV9 and TRBJ2-1, with D possibly matching TRBD2 (5 bases). Germline V CDR1 and CDR2: SGDLS, YYNGEE. V lost 0 bases, J lost 9 bases, and 10 bases lay in between. This CDR3 comprises 13 residues. The CDR3 DNA follows: TGTGCCAGCAGCGTAGTATTGCGGGCTGAGCAGTTCTTC. It translates to CASSVVLRAEQFF.

This chain uses TRBV4-2 with TRBJ1-3; D remains unclear. The CDR3 is 14 amino acids. With 0 bases removed from V and 0 bases from J, the gap between germline ends came to 3 bases. Per the germline V gene, CDR1 is LGHNA and CDR2 is YNFKEQ. The DNA for the CDR3 is TGTGCCAGCAGCCAAGATCACTCTGGAAACACCATATATTTT. This gives the protein CASSQDHSGNTIYF.

The chain joins TRBV28 to TRBJ2-7; 8 nucleotides match TRBD1. Per germline, CDR1 MDHEN and CDR2 SYDVKM. The ends lost 4 bases at V and 5 bases at J; junction bases unmatched: 16. The length of the CDR3 is 17 residues. CDR3 sequence reads: CASSSTSTGAPRNEQYF. DNA of the CDR3: TGTGCCAGCAGTTCAACCTCGACAGGGGCACCTAGAAACGAGCAGTACTTC.

The CDR3: CASSLTGKTRVLGYTF. The CDR3 DNA is TGTGCCAGCAGCTTAACGGGCAAAACTAGGGTGTTGGGCTACACCTTC. J is TRBJ1-2 and V is TRBV7-3; no clear D gene. Germline V gene lookup returns CDR1 SGHTA and CDR2 FQGTGA. The CDR3 consists of 16 residues. V dropped 0 bases and J dropped 8 bases, with 19 bases sitting between them.

The rearrangement joins TRBV28 to TRBJ1-2; 9 bases fit TRBD1. Germline V gene data show CDR1 as MDHEN and CDR2 as SYDVKM. V lost 3 bases, J lost 7 bases, and 3 bases stayed unmatched. CDR3 length: 13 residues. CDR3 in DNA: TGTGCCAGCAGTTTCCGACAGGGGGTTGGCTACACCTTC. Its translation: CASSFRQGVGYTF.

The chain has TRBV25-1 and TRBJ1-4; possible D gene TRBD1, 5 bases. This CDR3 contains 14 residues. Germline CDR1 is MGHDK and CDR2 is SYGVNS. V dropped 2 bases and J dropped 7 bases, with 11 bases sitting between them. Written as DNA, the CDR3 is TGTGCCAGCAGTGAAGGGGGGTTATCTGAAAAACTGTTTTTT. Translation: CASSEGGLSEKLFF.

The chain links TRBV19 to TRBJ2-2, with D perhaps TRBD1 (6 bases). Germline V gene data show CDR1 as LNHDA and CDR2 as SQIVND (reference sequence). The CDR3 spans 14 residues. V was shortened by 3 bases and J by 6 bases, with 11 bases between the two germline ends. As DNA, the CDR3 is TGTGCCAGTAGTATCGGGACATATGCCGGGGAGCTGTTTTTT. Protein product: CASSIGTYAGELFF.

This clone was seen only a few times. V gene TRBV6-1 combines with J gene TRBJ1-2, with a possible D match to TRBD1 (6 bases). Germline assignment: CDR1 MNHNS and CDR2 SASEGT. Deletions cut 3 bases from V and 4 bases from J, with 15 bases between. CDR3 size: 15 residues. This CDR3 reads CASSDLRQVSYGYTF. The CDR3 nucleotides are TGTGCCAGCAGTGACCTAAGACAGGTTAGCTATGGCTACACCTTC.

This clone occurred once. The chain combines TRBV19 with TRBJ2-1, with 7 bases that match TRBD2. Germline V gene lookup returns CDR1 LNHDA and CDR2 SQIVND (reference sequence). The J segment lost 4 bases and the V segment lost 2 bases, leaving 5 bases of the junction unmatched. The CDR3 covers 15 residues. CDR3 loop: CASSILAVSYNEQFF. Here the CDR3 DNA reads TGTGCCAGTAGTATACTAGCGGTCTCGTACAATGAGCAGTTCTTC. Full variable domain (remainder filled in from reference TRBV19 and TRBJ2-1): DGGITQSPKYLFRKEGQNVTLSCEQNLNHDAMYWYRQDPGQGLRLIYYSQIVNDFQKGDIAEGYSVSREKKESFPLTVTSAQKNPTAFYLCASSILAVSYNEQFFGPGTRLTVL.

The rearrangement uses TRBV7-2 and TRBJ2-2; D possibly corresponds to TRBD1 (5 bases). Germline CDR1 reads SGHTA; CDR2 reads FQGNSA. The CDR3 has 14 amino acids. V lost 1 base to trimming and J lost 6 bases, with 9 bases between them. The CDR3 DNA reads as TGTGCCAGCAGCTTAGTAGGGGCGGCCGGGGAGCTGTTTTTT. Its protein is CASSLVGAAGELFF. Full variable domain (remainder filled in from reference TRBV7-2 and TRBJ2-2): GAGVSQSPSNKVTEKGKDVELRCDPISGHTALYWYRQSLGQGLEFLIYFQGNSAPDKSGLPSDRFSAERTGGSVSTLTIQRTQQEDSAVYLCASSLVGAAGELFFGEGSRLTVL.